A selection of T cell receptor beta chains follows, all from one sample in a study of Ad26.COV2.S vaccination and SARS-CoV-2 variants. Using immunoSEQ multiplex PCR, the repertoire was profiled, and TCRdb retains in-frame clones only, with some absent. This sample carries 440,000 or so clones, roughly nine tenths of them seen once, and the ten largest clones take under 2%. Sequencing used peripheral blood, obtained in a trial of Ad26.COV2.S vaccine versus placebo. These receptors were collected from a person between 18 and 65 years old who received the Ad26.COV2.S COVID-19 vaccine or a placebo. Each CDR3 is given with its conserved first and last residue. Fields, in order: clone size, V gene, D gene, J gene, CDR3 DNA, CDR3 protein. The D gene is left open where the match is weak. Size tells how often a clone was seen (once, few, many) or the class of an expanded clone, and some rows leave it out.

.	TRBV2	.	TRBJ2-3	TGTGCCAGCATTCAAGGACAGTCAGAGGCAGATACGCAGTATTTT	CASIQGQSEADTQYF
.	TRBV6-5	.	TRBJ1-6	TGTGCCAGCAGTTACGTGAATTCACCCCTCCACTTT	CASSYVNSPLHF
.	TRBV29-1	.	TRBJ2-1	TGCAGCGTTGTTCCGACTAGCTCCTACAATGAGCAGTTCTTC	CSVVPTSSYNEQFF
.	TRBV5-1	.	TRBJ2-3	TGCGCCAGCAGCTTGGCCGCAGATACGCAGTATTTT	CASSLAADTQYF
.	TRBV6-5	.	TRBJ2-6	TGTGCCAGCAGTTCTGGGGCCAACGTCCTGACTTTC	CASSSGANVLTF
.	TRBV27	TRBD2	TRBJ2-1	TGTGCCAGCAGTTTAGGACGGGAGGGCCGACGTGAGCAGTTCTTC	CASSLGREGRREQFF
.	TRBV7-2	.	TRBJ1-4	TGTGCCAGCAGCTTAGGGGAGACATGGGGTGGGGAAAAACTGTTTTTT	CASSLGETWGGEKLFF
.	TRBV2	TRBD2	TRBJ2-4	TGTGCCAGCAGGGAGACTAGCGGGGGATACAAAAACATTCAGTACTTC	CASRETSGGYKNIQYF
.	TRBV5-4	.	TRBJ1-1	TGTGCCAGCAGCTTGGAAACCCGGGGTACTGAAGCTTTCTTT	CASSLETRGTEAFF
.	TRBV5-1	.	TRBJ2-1	TGCGCCAGCAGCTTGGGTAGCGGTACCTCGGGGAATGAGCAGTTCTTC	CASSLGSGTSGNEQFF
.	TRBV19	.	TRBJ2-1	TGTGCCAGTAGTGGGGGGGCCCCGACGGTTGAGCAGTTCTTC	CASSGGAPTVEQFF
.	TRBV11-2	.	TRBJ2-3	TGTGCCAGCAGCTTCACGGGACTCGCCACAGATACGCAGTATTTT	CASSFTGLATDTQYF
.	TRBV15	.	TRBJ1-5	TGTGCCACCAGCAGAGATCCCGGCAGGGATCCTCCCGGGCCCCAGCATTTT	CATSRDPGRDPPGPQHF
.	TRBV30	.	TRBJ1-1	TGTGCTGGACGGTTGAACACTGAAGCTTTCTTT	CAGRLNTEAFF
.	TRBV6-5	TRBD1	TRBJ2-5	TGTGCCAGCAGTTATATTGACAGGGATGGGCAAGAGACCCAGTACTTC	CASSYIDRDGQETQYF
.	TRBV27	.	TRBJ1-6	TGTGCCAGCAGTTTTTTGATGGGGAACTCACCCCTCCACTTT	CASSFLMGNSPLHF
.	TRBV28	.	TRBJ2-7	TGTGCCAGCAGTTCCCCACCCAATCGGCTTGAGCAGTACTTC	CASSSPPNRLEQYF
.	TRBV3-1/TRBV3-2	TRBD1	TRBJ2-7	TGTGCCAGCAGCCAAAGGGACAGTTCCTACGAGCAGTACTTC	CASSQRDSSYEQYF
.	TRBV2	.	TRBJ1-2	TGTGCCAGCAGCAGGGAGGTGCAGGGCTACACCTTC	CASSREVQGYTF
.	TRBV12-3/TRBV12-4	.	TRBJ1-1	TGTGCCAGCAGTCGCGGACGGAATGCTTTCTTT	CASSRGRNAFF
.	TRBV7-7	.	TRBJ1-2	TGTGCTAGCATTCGTACGCGATTACGGGGTGGCGGAGGCTACACCTTC	CASIRTRLRGGGGYTF
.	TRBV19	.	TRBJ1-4	TGTGCCAGTAGTACCCCCAGACCAACTAATGAAAAACTGTTTTTT	CASSTPRPTNEKLFF
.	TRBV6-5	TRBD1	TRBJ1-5	TGTGCCAGCAGGACAGGGCACAATCAGCCCCAGCATTTT	CASRTGHNQPQHF
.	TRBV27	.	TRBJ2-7	TGTGCCAGCAGTTCCTCTGCCTCATCTACGATCGAGCAGTACTTC	CASSSSASSTIEQYF
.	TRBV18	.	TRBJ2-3	TGTGCCAGCTCACCAGTTAGCGAAGCAGGTCGTACGCAGTATTTT	CASSPVSEAGRTQYF
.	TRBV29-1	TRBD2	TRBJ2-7	TGCAGCGTTGCCGGCCTAGCGGGACAATTCTCCTACGAGCAGTACTTC	CSVAGLAGQFSYEQYF
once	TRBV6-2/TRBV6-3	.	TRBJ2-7	TGTGCCAGCAGTTACTCGAAAGGGAAACCCACACAGGAGCAGTACTTC	CASSYSKGKPTQEQYF
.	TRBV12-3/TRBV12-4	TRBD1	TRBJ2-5	TGTGCCAGCAGTGCGGACAGGCAAGAGACCCAGTACTTC	CASSADRQETQYF
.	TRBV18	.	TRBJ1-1	TGTGCCAGCTCACCTAGTAAAGTGAACACTGAAGCTTTCTTT	CASSPSKVNTEAFF
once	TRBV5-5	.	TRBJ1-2	TGTGCCAGCAGCTTGGACCCGGGAGGGTATGGCTACACCTTC	CASSLDPGGYGYTF
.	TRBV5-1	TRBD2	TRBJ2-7	TGCGCCAGCAGCTCGAAGGCCGGGACTAGTCTCTCCGAGCAGTACTTC	CASSSKAGTSLSEQYF
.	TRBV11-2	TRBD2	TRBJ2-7	TGTGCCAGCAGCCGAATCGTAGCGGGGGCTACCAGCTCCTACGAGCAGTACTTC	CASSRIVAGATSSYEQYF
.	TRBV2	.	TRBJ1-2	TGTGCCAGCCGAGGAGCGGATAATTATTCCTATGGCTACACCTTC	CASRGADNYSYGYTF